The 25 T cell receptor beta chains reported below all come from one sample, sequenced in a study of OX40 agonist ivuxolimab in advanced cancers. Sequencing used immunoSEQ multiplex PCR; TCRdb keeps in-frame clones, though not all of them. The sample has roughly 79,000 clones, 70% to 90% seen once. The source was CD4+ or CD8+ T cells sorted from blood, collected in a trial of the OX40 agonist ivuxolimab. The receptors were sampled from an adult with an advanced solid tumor such as melanoma, head and neck, liver or kidney cancer.

The chain couples TRBV19 to TRBJ2-1; D assignment may be TRBD1 or TRBD2 (5 bases each). V gave up 4 bases and J gave up 0 bases, with 10 bases separating them. Looked up from germline, CDR1 is LNHDA and CDR2 is SQIVND (reference sequence). This CDR3 is built from 15 residues. Here the CDR3 reads CASSKTGHSYNEQFF. The CDR3 nucleotides read TGTGCCAGTAGTAAGACGGGGCACTCCTACAATGAGCAGTTCTTC.

The genes are TRBV5-4 and TRBJ2-3, with TRBD2 identical over 12 bases. The CDR3 has 17 residues. Germline V lookup: CDR1 SGHNT, CDR2 YYREEE (reference sequence). The ends lost 4 bases at V and 3 bases at J; junction bases unmatched: 9. CDR3 protein: CASSQEPSGRATDTQYF. The CDR3 DNA sequence: TGTGCCAGCAGCCAAGAACCTAGCGGGAGGGCTACAGATACGCAGTATTTT. The variable domain in full, with the rest retrieved from reference TRBV5-4 and TRBJ2-3, is ETGVTQSPTHLIKTRGQQVTLRCSSQSGHNTVSWYQQALGQGPQFIFQYYREEENGRGNFPPRFSGLQFPNYSSELNVNALELDDSALYLCASSQEPSGRATDTQYFGPGTRLTVL.

The rearrangement uses TRBV14 and TRBJ2-7, with 10 nucleotides matching TRBD2. There are 14 residues in the CDR3. Trimming at V came to 0 bases and at J to 7 bases, leaving 3 bases not matched to a gene. Germline assignment: CDR1 SGHDN and CDR2 FVKESK. Here the CDR3 DNA reads TGTGCCAGCAGCCAAGATAGGACTAGCGGAGAGCAGTACTTC. Protein product: CASSQDRTSGEQYF.

CDR3 protein: CASSPAPPTEAFF. The DNA of the CDR3 is TGTGCCAGCAGTCCGGCACCACCGACTGAAGCTTTCTTT. This chain uses TRBV6-5 with TRBJ1-1; D is unclear. Germline CDR1 MNHEY, CDR2 SVGAGI. The V end lost 5 bases, the J end lost 5 bases, and 12 bases lay between the germline ends. The CDR3 is 13 residues long.

The J gene is TRBJ2-3, the V gene TRBV10-3; 12 nucleotides line up with TRBD2. J was trimmed by 0 bases and V by 4 bases; bases with no gene match: 5. CDR1 and CDR2 (germline): ENHRY, SYGVKD. CDR3 length equals 17 residues. For the CDR3, the DNA is TGTGCCATCAGTGCCTGGACTAGCGGGACTAGCACAGATACGCAGTATTTT. Protein sequence: CAISAWTSGTSTDTQYF.

V and J are TRBV7-9 and TRBJ1-2; 11 positions agree with TRBD1. The CDR3 extends over 15 amino acids. Germline V gives CDR1 SEHNR, CDR2 FQNEAQ (reference sequence). The V and J ends lost 5 bases and 7 bases, in that order; junction bases with no gene match: 9. CDR3 bases: TGTGCCAGCAGCCCAATCGGACAGGGGGCTGGTGGCTACACCTTC. It is translated as CASSPIGQGAGGYTF.

The CDR3 nucleotides are TGTGCCAGCAGTTACGAGGGCCAGGGAAGAGATGGAAACACCATATATTTT. It translates to CASSYEGQGRDGNTIYF. V gene TRBV6-7 combines with J gene TRBJ1-3, with TRBD1 as a possible D gene (5 bases). TRBV6-7 is identified as an open reading frame with a role that is uncertain. The V and J ends lost 2 bases and 3 bases respectively, with 17 bases between them. The CDR3 has 17 residues.

The chain employs TRBV2 and TRBJ2-1; TRBD2 might be the D (6 bases). The CDR3 consists of 14 residues. Germline V CDR1 and CDR2: SNHLY, FYNNEI. Trimming left V 5 bases short and J 4 bases short, with 12 bases between. CDR3 protein: CASSSASAYNEQFF. CDR3 coding DNA: TGTGCCAGCAGTTCGGCTAGCGCGTACAATGAGCAGTTCTTC.

The chain uses TRBV5-4 and TRBJ1-2; possibly TRBD1 for D (5 bases). Trimming removed 4 bases from V and 4 bases from J, with 14 bases in between. This CDR3 comprises 14 residues. In germline, CDR1 is SGHNT, CDR2 YYREEE (reference sequence). CDR3 in DNA: TGTGCCAGCAGCCCCGGGGGGGAGTTCTATGGCTACACCTTC. It encodes CASSPGGEFYGYTF.

V usage is TRBV4-1 and J usage is TRBJ2-2, with a tentative D call TRBD2 (5 bases). Trimming took 2 bases from V and 5 from J, leaving 12 bases between them. CDR3 length equals 15 residues. From germline, CDR1 is MGHRA and CDR2 YSYEKL. CDR3 sequence (DNA): TGCGCCAGCAGCCAACGGACTCGCGGGACCGGGGAGCTGTTTTTT. Translated: CASSQRTRGTGELFF.

The CDR3 here is CASSLERFYEQYF. The CDR3 DNA sequence: TGCGCCAGCAGCTTGGAGCGATTTTACGAGCAGTACTTC. The chain recombines TRBV5-1 with TRBJ2-7; D is ambiguous. This CDR3 is built from 13 residues. Germline CDR1 reads SGHRS; CDR2 reads YFSETQ. Trimming took off 0 bases at V and 4 bases at J, with 8 bases between the two ends.

The rearrangement joins TRBV28 to TRBJ2-1; 8 nucleotides match TRBD2. This CDR3 comprises 17 residues. The J segment lost 5 bases and the V segment lost 6 bases, leaving 15 bases of the junction unmatched. CDR1 is MDHEN, CDR2 SYDVKM, per germline. The CDR3 here is CASSHSRTSRFNNEQFF. In DNA, the CDR3 is TGTGCCAGCAGCCACTCTCGGACTAGCCGATTTAACAATGAGCAGTTCTTC. The complete variable domain, with remaining parts taken from reference TRBV28 and TRBJ2-1, reads DVKVTQSSRYLVKRTGEKVFLECVQDMDHENMFWYRQDPGLGLRLIYFSYDVKMKEKGDIPEGYSVSREKKERFSLILESASTNQTSMYLCASSHSRTSRFNNEQFFGPGTRLTVL.

This chain links TRBV6-6 with TRBJ2-3; TRBD2 aligns across 8 bases. CDR1 is MNHNY, CDR2 SVGAGI, per germline (reference sequence). The CDR3 extends over 16 amino acids. J gave up 4 bases and V 0 bases, and 6 bases lay outside the gene matches. The CDR3 sequence: CASSYSGRAGSDTQYF. CDR3 nucleotide sequence: TGTGCCAGCAGTTACTCCGGGAGGGCCGGTTCAGATACGCAGTATTTT.

The chain uses TRBV6-5 and TRBJ2-2; 8 bases are a match to TRBD2. The CDR3 runs to 14 residues. V trimming: 7 bases; J trimming: 5 bases; junction bases outside the gene matches: 6. Germline assignment: CDR1 MNHEY and CDR2 SVGAGI. DNA of the CDR3: TGTGCCAGCACCTTAGCGGGACTAACCGGGGAGCTGTTTTTT. This gives the protein CASTLAGLTGELFF.

The V gene is TRBV29-1, the J gene TRBJ2-3; TRBD2 aligns across 8 bases. Germline V gene sequence: CDR1 SQVTM, CDR2 ANQGSEA. The length of the CDR3 is 16 residues. The trim removed 4 bases at V and 0 bases at J, leaving 9 bases unmatched. CDR3 region: CSVVFAGGTSTDTQYF. CDR3 nucleotide sequence: TGCAGCGTTGTGTTTGCGGGAGGTACTAGCACAGATACGCAGTATTTT.

The rearrangement uses TRBV2 and TRBJ2-2, with D perhaps TRBD2 (6 bases). The CDR3 sequence is 15 residues long. Per germline, CDR1 SNHLY and CDR2 FYNNEI. With 3 bases removed from V and 4 bases from J, the gap between germline ends came to 12 bases. The chain's CDR3 is CASSERLAFTGELFF. The CDR3, as DNA: TGTGCCAGCAGTGAGCGTCTAGCGTTCACCGGGGAGCTGTTTTTT.

This clone was counted once. This rearrangement joins TRBV2 to TRBJ2-5; D is unclear. There are 16 residues in the CDR3. V lost 2 bases and J 5 bases, leaving 18 bases between the germline ends. The germline V gene has CDR1 SNHLY and CDR2 FYNNEI. The DNA for the CDR3 is TGTGCCAGCAGTGAACTTGGGAATCGGGCTGGGGAGACCCAGTACTTC. It encodes CASSELGNRAGETQYF.

This chain links TRBV14 with TRBJ2-5, with D possibly matching TRBD2 (6 bases). Trimming pared 3 bases from V and 3 bases from J, leaving 17 bases between. From germline, CDR1 is SGHDN and CDR2 FVKESK. The CDR3 sequence is 16 residues long. The CDR3 nucleotides are TGTGCCAGCAGCCATGACCTAGCGAGAGGGGAAGAGACCCAGTACTTC. Translating gives CASSHDLARGEETQYF.

The genes are TRBV19 and TRBJ2-2; D perhaps matches TRBD1 (6 bases). Germline V gene sequence: CDR1 LNHDA, CDR2 SQIVND (reference sequence). This CDR3 contains 15 residues. The germline V and J ends were trimmed by 3 bases and 2 bases, with 10 bases remaining between them. The CDR3 loop reads CASSMGHTNTGELFF. As DNA, the CDR3 is TGTGCCAGTAGTATGGGACATACTAACACCGGGGAGCTGTTTTTT.

The CDR3 DNA reads as TGTGCCAGCAGTTTATTGGGCAATCAGCCCCAGCATTTT. It specifies CASSLLGNQPQHF. This sequence joins TRBV28 and TRBJ1-5; D is unclear. V lost 1 base and J lost 2, with 3 bases in between. Germline V CDR1 and CDR2: MDHEN, SYDVKM. CDR3 size: 13 residues.

This chain connects TRBV6-5 to TRBJ2-2, with 9 nucleotides matching TRBD2. Germline V gene lookup returns CDR1 MNHEY and CDR2 SVGAGI. This CDR3 spans 16 amino acids. V lost 3 bases, J lost 4 bases, and 6 bases stayed unmatched. CDR3 region: CASSYPAGGSTGELFF. CDR3 bases: TGTGCCAGCAGTTATCCGGCGGGAGGGTCCACCGGGGAGCTGTTTTTT.

The V gene is TRBV5-1, the J gene TRBJ1-5; D ambiguous. The CDR3 totals 15 residues. Germline CDR1 reads SGHRS; CDR2 reads YFSETQ. Trimming cost V 0 bases and J 7 bases, with 14 bases left between them. CDR3 nucleotides: TGCGCCAGCAGCTTGGAAGGCGGAGACGCGCAGCCCCAGCATTTT. This codes for CASSLEGGDAQPQHF.

About this clone itself: Other nucleotide sequences from this sample produce the same CDR3. The chain is built from TRBV5-1 and TRBJ2-5; weak D call: TRBD1 (5 bases). CDR3 length equals 13 residues. Trimming stripped 4 bases from V and 2 bases from J, with 9 bases between. Germline CDR1 and CDR2: SGHRS and YFSETQ. DNA for the CDR3: TGCGCCAGCAGCCGTGGACAACAAGAGACCCAGTACTTC. Its translation is CASSRGQQETQYF.

The chain employs TRBV6-6 and TRBJ1-2, with 8 positions matching TRBD1. V trimming: 8 bases; J trimming: 4 bases; junction bases outside the gene matches: 9. Germline CDR1 and CDR2: MNHNY and SVGAGI (reference sequence). This CDR3 is 14 amino acids long. CDR3 loop: CASAYGQGFYGYTF. The CDR3 DNA reads TGTGCCAGCGCCTACGGACAGGGATTCTATGGCTACACCTTC.

To note about this clone: An end of the junction does not agree with germline; a read error may underlie this. The gene calls are TRBV6-5 and TRBJ2-7, with a tentative D call TRBD1 (6 bases). Germline assignment: CDR1 MNHEY and CDR2 SVGAGI. This CDR3 spans 15 amino acids. The CDR3 sequence: CASSSPQGLSSEQYF. CDR3 in DNA: TGTGCCAGCAGTTCGCCACAGGGTCTCTCCTCCGAGCAGTACTTC.